This T cell receptor (beta chain) was found in a study of blood T cell repertoires in COVID-19. Study-level background: There were acute and convalescent COVID-19 samples, and they came from the United States, Italy and Spain. Sample material is recorded as cDNA or gDNA derived from T cells, B-cell-depleted T cells, or PBMCs.

Original methodology: Quantification of nucleated cells was approximated via reference gene primer amplification. TCRdb's copy holds only in-frame clones and misses some; the assay was immunoSEQ multiplex PCR. V, J and clone size are those of that table, while D and trimming were read from the DNA. The sample has about 97,000 clones, approximately 90% seen once; the top ten hold about 1.7%. V was pared by 1 base and J by 7 bases, with 13 bases between. CDR1 is SEHNR, CDR2 FQNEAQ, per germline (reference sequence). The CDR3 has 15 amino acids. The clonotype comes from a man between 60 and 75 years old with acute or convalescent COVID-19. Sequencing input: peripheral blood. The J gene is TRBJ1-4, the V gene TRBV7-9; D is uncertain. Here the CDR3 reads CASSLDGGSGEKLFF. CDR3 sequence (DNA): TGTGCCAGCAGCTTAGATGGAGGGAGCGGTGAAAAACTGTTTTTT.